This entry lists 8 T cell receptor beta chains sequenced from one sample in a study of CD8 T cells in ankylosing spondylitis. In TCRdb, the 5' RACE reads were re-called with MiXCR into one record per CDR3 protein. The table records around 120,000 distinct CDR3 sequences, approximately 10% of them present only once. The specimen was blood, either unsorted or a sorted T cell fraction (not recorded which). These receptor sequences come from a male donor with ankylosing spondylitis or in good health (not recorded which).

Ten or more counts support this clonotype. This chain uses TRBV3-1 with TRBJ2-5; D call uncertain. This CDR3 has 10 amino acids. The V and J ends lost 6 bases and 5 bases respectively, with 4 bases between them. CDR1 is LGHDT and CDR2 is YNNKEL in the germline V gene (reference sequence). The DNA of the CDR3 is TGTGCCAGCAGAGCCGAGACCCAGTACTTC. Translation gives CASRAETQYF.

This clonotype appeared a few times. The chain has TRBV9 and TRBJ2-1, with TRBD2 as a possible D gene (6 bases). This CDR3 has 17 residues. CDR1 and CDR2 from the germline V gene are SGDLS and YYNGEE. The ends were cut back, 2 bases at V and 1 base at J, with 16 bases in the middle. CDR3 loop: CASSVRGRGASYNEQFF. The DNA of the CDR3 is TGTGCCAGCAGCGTTCGCGGACGCGGGGCGTCCTACAATGAGCAGTTCTTC.

The CDR3 reads CASRVGLANNEQFF. In DNA, the CDR3 is TGCGCCAGCAGGGTGGGACTAGCCAACAATGAGCAGTTCTTC. This sequence joins TRBV10-2 and TRBJ2-1, with 9 bases matching TRBD2. The CDR3 sequence is 14 residues long. In germline, CDR1 is WSHSY, CDR2 SAAADI. V shed 6 bases and J 5 bases; nucleotides not matched to a gene: 5.

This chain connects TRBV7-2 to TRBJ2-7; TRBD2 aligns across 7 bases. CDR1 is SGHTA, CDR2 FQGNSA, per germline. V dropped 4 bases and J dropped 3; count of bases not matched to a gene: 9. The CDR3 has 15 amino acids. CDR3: CASSSTGLAVYEQYF. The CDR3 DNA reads TGTGCCAGCAGCTCGACCGGCCTAGCGGTCTACGAGCAGTACTTC. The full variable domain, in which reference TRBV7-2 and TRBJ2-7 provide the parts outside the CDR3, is GAGVSQSPSNKVTEKGKDVELRCDPISGHTALYWYRQSLGQGLEFLIYFQGNSAPDKSGLPSDRFSAERTGGSVSTLTIQRTQQEDSAVYLCASSSTGLAVYEQYFGPGTRLTVT.

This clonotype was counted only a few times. This chain's CDR3 is CASSASGLAGGPRDTQYF. The DNA of the CDR3 is TGTGCCAGCAGTGCCTCCGGACTAGCGGGAGGGCCTCGGGATACGCAGTATTTT. The rearrangement uses TRBV6-2 or TRBV6-3 and TRBJ2-3; 15 bases fit TRBD2. This CDR3 comprises 18 residues. The trim removed 5 bases at V and 6 bases at J, leaving 12 bases unmatched. Germline V gene lookup returns CDR1 MNHEY and CDR2 SVGEGT.

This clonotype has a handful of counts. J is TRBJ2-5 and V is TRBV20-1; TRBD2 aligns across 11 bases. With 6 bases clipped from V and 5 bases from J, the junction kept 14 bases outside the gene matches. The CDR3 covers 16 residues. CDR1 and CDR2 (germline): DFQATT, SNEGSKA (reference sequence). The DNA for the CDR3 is TGCAGTGCCAGACCGACTAGCGGGGTCATACACGAGACCCAGTACTTC. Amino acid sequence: CSARPTSGVIHETQYF.

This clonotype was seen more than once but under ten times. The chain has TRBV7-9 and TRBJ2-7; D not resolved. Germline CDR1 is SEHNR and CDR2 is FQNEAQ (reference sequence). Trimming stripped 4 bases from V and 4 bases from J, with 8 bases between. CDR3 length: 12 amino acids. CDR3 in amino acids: CASSSSGYEQYF. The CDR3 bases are TGTGCCAGCAGCTCTTCCGGGTACGAGCAGTACTTC. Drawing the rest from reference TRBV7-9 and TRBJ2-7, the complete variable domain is DTGVSQNPRHKITKRGQNVTFRCDPISEHNRLYWYRQTLGQGPEFLTYFQNEAQLEKSRLLSDRFSAERPKGSFSTLEIQRTEQGDSAMYLCASSSSGYEQYFGPGTRLTVT.

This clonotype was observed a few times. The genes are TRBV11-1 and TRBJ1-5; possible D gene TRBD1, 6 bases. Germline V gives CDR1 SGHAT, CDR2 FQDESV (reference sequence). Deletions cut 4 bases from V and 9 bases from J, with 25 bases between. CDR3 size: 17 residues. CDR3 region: CASSSTDIGWGRGPQHF. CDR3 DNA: TGTGCCAGCAGCTCCACAGATATCGGATGGGGGCGGGGGCCCCAGCATTTT. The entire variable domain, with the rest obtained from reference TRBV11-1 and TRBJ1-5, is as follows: EAEVAQSPRYKITEKSQAVAFWCDPISGHATLYWYRQILGQGPELLVQFQDESVVDDSQLPKDRFSAERLKGVDSTLKIQPAELGDSAMYLCASSSTDIGWGRGPQHFGDGTRLSIL.